The source of this TCR beta chain is a study of Ad26.COV2.S vaccination and SARS-CoV-2 variants listed by TCRdb under 2021. Study-level background: Donors in the vaccine arm were drawn from COV1001, a multicentre, randomized, double-blind, placebo-controlled phase I-IIa trial testing Ad26.COV2.S in healthy adults. Participants in the trial were split at random into five groups of five each, receiving low-dose or high-dose Ad26.COV2.S once or twice, or else placebo on both occasions. Investigators remained blinded to trial group allocation during experiments and outcome assessment. A total of about 30 samples were included in the TCR-sequenced set, comprising around 19 Ad26.COV2.S vaccine recipients, 5 placebo recipients and 8 SARS-CoV-2 convalescent individuals. Sequencing of the TCRbeta repertoire served to evaluate the specificity and breadth of SARS-CoV-2-reactive T cell receptors following Ad26.COV2.S vaccination. Ad26.COV2.S was administered intramuscularly at a dose of 5x10^10 or 1x10^11 viral particles, either as one shot or as two shots given 56 days apart. The full study reports these points: Vaccine and placebo recipients had similar non-spike TCR breadth, a finding consistent with the vaccine containing only spike. The authors noted that the TCR breadth and depth analyses may have underestimated total T cell responses. The study lacked the statistical power to compare responses across vaccine doses or regimens. Ad26.COV2.S recipients had higher spike-specific TCR breadth than placebo recipients (P = 0.0014). Substantial breadth of spike-specific CD8+ and CD4+ T cell responses was reported after vaccination.

As concerns this clone: Which antigen it targets is not known. Qualities for individual bases were not recorded, and no much larger clone is one base off.

The meaning of the sample's treatment or condition label: roughly 20 received Ad26.COV2.S at low or high dose, single or two shots; several received placebo; per-sample allocation not given. Repertoires of vaccine and placebo recipients were sequenced from samples taken on day 63 after the first injection. Between 29 July and 7 August 2020, Cohort 1b enrolled around 25 adults aged 18-55 years at one site in Boston, USA. Ad26.COV2.S was a replication-incompetent adenovirus type 26 vector that expressed a prefusion-stabilized SARS-CoV-2 spike protein derived from the original Wuhan strain. The germline V gene gives CDR1 as SGHTA and CDR2 as FQGTGA. CDR3 length: 12 amino acids, cysteine to phenylalanine. Only the CDR3 DNA is retained, 36 bases long and in frame from the first base. V gives up 4 bases and J gives up 4 bases, and the segment between their germline ends measures 7 bases. TCRbeta CDR3 regions were sequenced with the immunoSEQ Assay. After extraction, genomic DNA underwent amplification by bias-controlled multiplex PCR, followed by high-throughput sequencing. Under the source paper's analysis protocol: Collapsing and filtering of sequences were performed to quantify the absolute abundance of each unique TCRbeta CDR3 region. T cell fraction was estimated by normalizing TCRbeta template counts to usable DNA, which was measured by amplifying reference genes present in all nucleated cells. Repertoire TCRs were annotated as SARS-CoV-2-specific by exact matching of V gene, CDR3 amino acid sequence and J gene to a known reactive TCR set. The reference SARS-CoV-2 TCR set was obtained from MIRA and was filtered for enrichment in COVID-19-positive ImmuneCODE repertoires, whereby public or cross-reactive TCRs were removed. Using the MIRA antigens, annotated TCRs were further analysed by specific ORF or by position within an ORF. Breadth was defined as annotated unique rearrangements over total unique productive rearrangements; depth was the summed frequency of those rearrangements. TCR breadth was compared between groups using two-sided Wilcoxon rank-sum tests. TCRdb provides this immuneACCESS table in a form limited to in-frame rearrangements. Some clones are lacking; in checked studies, under half of them reflect an unresolved V gene, and why the rest are absent is not known. V and J calls and clone size are as listed in that table; D and trimming were resolved from the DNA. In this sample the table shows about 350,000 clones, roughly 87% of which occur a single time. Jointly, the top ten make up roughly 3.2% of the sample.

This material consisted of peripheral blood, taken in a trial of Ad26.COV2.S vaccine versus placebo. The chain was built from TRBV7-3 and TRBJ1-2; the D gene identity is not certain. The TCR was taken from a person aged 18-65 years who received the Ad26.COV2.S COVID-19 vaccine or a placebo. The nucleotide sequence is given as TGTGCCAGCAGCTCGGGCGTCTATGGCTACACCTTC. The translation is CASSSGVYGYTF.